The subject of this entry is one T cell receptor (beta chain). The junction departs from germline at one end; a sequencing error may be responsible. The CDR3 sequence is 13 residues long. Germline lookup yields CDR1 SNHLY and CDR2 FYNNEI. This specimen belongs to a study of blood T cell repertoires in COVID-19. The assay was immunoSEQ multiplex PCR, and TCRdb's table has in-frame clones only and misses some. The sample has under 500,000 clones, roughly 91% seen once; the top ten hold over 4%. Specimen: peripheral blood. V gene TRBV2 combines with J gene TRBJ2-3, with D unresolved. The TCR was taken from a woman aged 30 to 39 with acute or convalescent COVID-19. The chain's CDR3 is CASSKIEAETQYF. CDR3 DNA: TGTGCCAGCAGCAAGATTGAGGCAGAGACGCAGTATTTT.